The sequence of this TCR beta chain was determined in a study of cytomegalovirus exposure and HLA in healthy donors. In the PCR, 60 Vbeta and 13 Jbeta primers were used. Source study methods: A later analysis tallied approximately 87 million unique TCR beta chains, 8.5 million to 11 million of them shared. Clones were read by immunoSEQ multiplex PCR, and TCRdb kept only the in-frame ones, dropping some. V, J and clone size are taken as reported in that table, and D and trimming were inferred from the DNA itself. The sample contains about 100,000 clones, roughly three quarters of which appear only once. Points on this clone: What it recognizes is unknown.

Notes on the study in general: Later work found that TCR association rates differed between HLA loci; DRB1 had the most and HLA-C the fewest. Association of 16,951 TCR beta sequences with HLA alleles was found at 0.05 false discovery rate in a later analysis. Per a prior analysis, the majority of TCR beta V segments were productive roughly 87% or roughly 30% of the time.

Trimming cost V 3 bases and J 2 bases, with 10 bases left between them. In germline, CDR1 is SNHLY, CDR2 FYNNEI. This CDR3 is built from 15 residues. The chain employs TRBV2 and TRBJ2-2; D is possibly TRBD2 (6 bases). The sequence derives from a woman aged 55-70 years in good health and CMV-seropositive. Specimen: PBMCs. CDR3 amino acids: CASSDIGSNTGELFF. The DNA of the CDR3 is TGTGCCAGCAGTGACATCGGGAGTAACACCGGGGAGCTGTTTTTT.